The 15 T cell receptor beta chains below were found in one sample sequenced in a study of blood T cell repertoires in COVID-19. Sequencing was performed with immunoSEQ multiplex PCR; in TCRdb, only in-frame clones are kept and a portion is missing. The repertoire holds some 99,000 clones, with about 81% as singletons. Sequencing was done on a sample of peripheral blood. These receptors came from a man between 65 and 85 years old with acute or convalescent COVID-19.

The chain is built from TRBV6-4 and TRBJ1-1, with 7 bases that match TRBD1. Germline assignment: CDR1 MRHNA and CDR2 SNTAGT. Unmatched junction bases numbered 7, after V lost 5 bases and J lost 4 bases. This CDR3 region has 14 residues. The DNA for the CDR3 is TGTGCCAGCAGTCCCAGGGGGGAGAGCACTGAAGCTTTCTTT. It translates to CASSPRGESTEAFF.

The chain has TRBV13 and TRBJ1-4; D remains unclear. V shed 2 bases and J shed 8 bases, with 12 bases lying between them. The CDR3 consists of 14 residues. Germline CDR1 and CDR2: PRHDT and FYEKMQ (reference sequence). The CDR3 region has the DNA TGTGCCAGCAGCTTATCATCCACACTAGAAAAACTGTTTTTT. This sequence encodes CASSLSSTLEKLFF.

The table lists this clone with a count of one. This chain joins TRBV7-6 and TRBJ2-3, with D unclear. Between the trimmed V and J ends, which lost 5 bases and 4 bases, there was a span of 10 bases. The CDR3 has 13 residues. CDR1 and CDR2 (germline): SGHVS, FNYEAQ. CDR3 amino acids: CASSEGRSDTQYF. As DNA, the CDR3 is TGTGCCAGCAGCGAAGGCAGGTCAGATACGCAGTATTTT.

The chain carries TRBV6-1 and TRBJ1-5; D not resolved. The CDR3 has 13 residues. The V end lost 2 bases, the J end lost 6 bases, and 8 bases lay between the germline ends. Germline CDR1 and CDR2: MNHNS and SASEGT. In DNA, the CDR3 is TGTGCCAGCAGTGAACTGGAGGGTCAGCCCCAGCATTTT. Translating it yields CASSELEGQPQHF.

This clone was seen only a few times. The gene calls are TRBV27 and TRBJ2-2; tentatively, D is TRBD1 (6 bases). Germline assignment: CDR1 MNHEY and CDR2 SMNVEV (reference sequence). Between the trimmed V and J ends, which lost 6 bases and 0 bases, there was a span of 8 bases. The CDR3 covers 14 residues. The CDR3 coding sequence is TGTGCCAGCAGGGGGGCCGCGAACACCGGGGAGCTGTTTTTT. Encoded protein: CASRGAANTGELFF.

The chain links TRBV21-1 to TRBJ2-7; the table's D gene call, TRBD1, was not cross checked with the DNA. TRBV21-1 is a documented pseudogene. The CDR3 runs 15 residues. This CDR3 is CASSVRLGASREQYF. The CDR3 DNA follows: TGTGCCAGCAGCGTTAGACTTGGGGCTTCTAGAGAGCAGTACTTC.

This chain uses TRBV10-3 with TRBJ2-7; a possible D gene is TRBD2 (7 bases). The CDR3 extends over 16 amino acids. V lost 0 bases and J 0 bases, leaving 12 bases between the germline ends. The germline gives CDR1 ENHRY, CDR2 SYGVKD. CDR3 nucleotide sequence: TGTGCCATCAGTGAGTCGGGGGGGACACCCTCCTACGAGCAGTACTTC. This codes for CAISESGGTPSYEQYF.

The CDR3 DNA sequence: TGTGCCAGCAGCTTAATGGGGCTAGATTTAACCGGGGAGCTGTTTTTT. Translation gives CASSLMGLDLTGELFF. This sequence joins TRBV5-8 and TRBJ2-2, with a weak D call TRBD1 (5 bases). This CDR3 contains 16 residues. With 2 bases removed from V and 5 bases from J, the gap between germline ends came to 16 bases. Germline V gene lookup returns CDR1 SGHTS and CDR2 YDEGEE. Complete variable domain (other parts from reference TRBV5-8 and TRBJ2-2): EAGVTQSPTHLIKTRGQQATLRCSPISGHTSVYWYQQALGLGLQFLLWYDEGEERNRGNFPPRFSGRQFPNYSSELNVNALELEDSALYLCASSLMGLDLTGELFFGEGSRLTVL.

CDR3 loop: CASSIKQRDYRGGELFF. CDR3 in DNA: TGTGCCAGTAGTATAAAACAGCGGGACTACCGGGGGGGGGAGCTGTTTTTT. The chain uses TRBV19 and TRBJ2-2; 7 nucleotides align to TRBD2. This CDR3 contains 17 residues. Germline V gene lookup returns CDR1 LNHDA and CDR2 SQIVND (reference sequence). Trimming cost V 2 bases and J 8 bases; bases outside gene matches: 14.

This rearrangement joins TRBV27 to TRBJ2-1; the D gene is possibly TRBD2 (5 bases). The CDR3 has 14 residues. Germline CDR1 is MNHEY and CDR2 is SMNVEV (reference sequence). V was shortened by 0 bases and J by 4 bases, with 7 bases between the two germline ends. CDR3 DNA sequence: TGTGCCAGCAGTTTATCAGGACTGTACAATGAGCAGTTCTTC. This sequence encodes CASSLSGLYNEQFF.

The chain employs TRBV7-6 and TRBJ1-4; tentative D call: TRBD1 (5 bases). The CDR3 runs 14 residues. The V gene lost 5 bases and the J gene lost 8 bases, with 15 bases spanning the gap. The germline gives CDR1 SGHVS, CDR2 FNYEAQ. CDR3 nucleotides: TGTGCCAGCAGCCTCGGGGGTACTGGGGAAAAACTGTTTTTT. As protein: CASSLGGTGEKLFF.

The genes are TRBV27 and TRBJ1-6; TRBD1 matches 9 bases. After removal of 6 bases from V and 6 bases from J, the junction contained 6 bases not matched to a gene. The CDR3 covers 15 residues. Germline assignment: CDR1 MNHEY and CDR2 SMNVEV (reference sequence). The CDR3 coding sequence is TGTGCCAGCAGGGGAGGGACAGGGAGTAATTCACCCCTCCACTTT. Its protein is CASRGGTGSNSPLHF.

The chain recombines TRBV5-1 with TRBJ2-5, with TRBD2 as a possible D gene (5 bases). Germline lookup yields CDR1 SGHRS and CDR2 YFSETQ. The CDR3 consists of 14 residues. The V gene lost 0 bases and the J gene lost 4 bases, with 10 bases spanning the gap. DNA of the CDR3: TGCGCCAGCAGCTTGGGGGAGAGCAGAGAGACCCAGTACTTC. Translated, it gives CASSLGESRETQYF.

This clone was picked up many times. V is TRBV3-1 (or the pseudogene TRBV3-2) and J is TRBJ2-5; D may be TRBD2 (6 bases). The ends were cut back, 0 bases at V and 7 bases at J, with 15 bases in the middle. CDR1 LGHDT and CDR2 YNNKEL come from the germline V gene (reference sequence). The CDR3 contains 15 residues. The CDR3 loop reads CASSQDGGQRGTQYF. The CDR3 coding sequence is TGTGCCAGCAGCCAAGATGGAGGGCAGAGGGGGACCCAGTACTTC.

V gene TRBV5-4 combines with J gene TRBJ2-5; 11 positions agree with TRBD2. The CDR3 spans 17 residues. The V gene's germline CDR1 is SGHNT and CDR2 YYREEE (reference sequence). V dropped 3 bases and J dropped 5; count of bases not matched to a gene: 12. The CDR3 nucleotides read TGTGCCAGCAGCTCGGGACTAGCGGAGATGGTCCGGGAGACCCAGTACTTC. This sequence encodes CASSSGLAEMVRETQYF.